This TCR beta chain was found in a study of Graves' ophthalmopathy and Graves' hyperthyroidism. Researchers took RNA transcripts and amplified TCR beta CDR3 regions from them. HTBI primers primed a first-round RT-PCR, and a second-round multiplex PCR followed. Each CDR3 protein is one row after TCRdb ran MiXCR on the multiplex PCR reads. The sample contains around 670,000 distinct CDR3 sequences, approximately 40% of which appear only once. Additional autoimmune diseases, uncontrolled infections, pregnancy or lactation disqualified patients. Source material: peripheral blood. The origin of this receptor is an adult man with Graves' ophthalmopathy.

This CDR3 is CALGGRTLSGNTIYF. The CDR3 nucleotides are TGTGCCCTTGGTGGCAGAACTCTCTCTGGAAACACCATATATTTT. The V call is TRBV7-9, the J call TRBJ1-3; D unresolved. Germline CDR1 SEHNR, CDR2 FQNEAQ (reference sequence). V was clipped by 11 bases and J by 0 bases, with 17 bases between them. The CDR3 loop spans 15 amino acids.